These 8 T cell receptor beta chains share one sample of origin, sequenced in a study of patients and donors after allogeneic stem cell transplantation. TCRdb called the RT-PCR reads again in MiXCR, with one record for every CDR3 protein. This sample has more than 1,000 distinct CDR3 sequences, with roughly 5% found just once. Sequencing used blood, either unsorted or a sorted T cell fraction (not recorded which). Source of these receptors: a human donor who was either an allogeneic HSCT recipient or a stem cell or donor lymphocyte infusion donor (not recorded which). It is not recorded whose cells these are; they may come from a transplant donor.

This clonotype showed up just a few times. The chain recombines TRBV5-1 with TRBJ2-6; D is perhaps TRBD1 (6 bases). The germline gives CDR1 SGHRS, CDR2 YFSETQ. The ends were cut back, 4 bases at V and 3 bases at J, with 14 bases in the middle. The CDR3 consists of 16 residues. The CDR3: CASSHVQGDGANVLTF. The CDR3, as DNA: TGCGCCAGCAGCCACGTACAGGGTGATGGGGCCAACGTCCTGACTTTC. The variable domain in full, completed from reference TRBV5-1 and TRBJ2-6, reads KAGVTQTPRYLIKTRGQQVTLSCSPISGHRSVSWYQQTPGQGLQFLFEYFSETQRNKGNFPGRFSGRQFSNSRSEMNVSTLELGDSALYLCASSHVQGDGANVLTFGAGSRLTVL.

This clonotype has just a few counts. The gene calls are TRBV10-3 and TRBJ1-1; D is ambiguous. Germline-derived CDR1 and CDR2 are ENHRY and SYGVKD. V lost 4 bases and J lost 7, with 22 bases in between. This CDR3 is 16 amino acids long. The CDR3 DNA reads as TGTGCCATCAGTGTCTACGGGAACTTCGACGGGAGTGAAGCTTTCTTT. Amino acid sequence: CAISVYGNFDGSEAFF.

The chain recombines TRBV11-3 with TRBJ2-1, with D maybe TRBD2 (6 bases). Germline-derived CDR1 and CDR2 are SGHNT and YENEEA. The V end was cut by 2 bases, the J end by 0 bases, with 11 bases between. The CDR3 runs 16 residues. The CDR3, as DNA: TGTGCCAGCAGCTTAACTAGCCTGAGCTCCTACAATGAGCAGTTCTTC. Translation gives CASSLTSLSSYNEQFF.

This clonotype is medium-sized within its sample. This chain links TRBV6-4 with TRBJ1-2; D may be TRBD1 (6 bases). This CDR3 region has 13 residues. V gave up 5 bases and J gave up 2 bases, with 9 bases separating them. Germline CDR1 reads MRHNA; CDR2 reads SNTAGT. The CDR3 here is CASSPGANYGYTF. The DNA for the CDR3 is TGTGCCAGCAGTCCGGGGGCCAACTATGGCTACACCTTC.

The chain uses TRBV20-1 and TRBJ2-7, with 11 bases matching TRBD2. This CDR3 comprises 14 residues. The V segment lost 6 bases and the J segment 4 bases; nucleotides outside the gene matches: 8. Germline loops: CDR1 DFQATT, CDR2 SNEGSKA (reference sequence). The CDR3 spells CSALTASGRYEQYF. As DNA, the CDR3 is TGCAGTGCCCTAACTGCTAGCGGGAGGTACGAGCAGTACTTC.

This clonotype was seen a few times. This CDR3 is CSVEDGYTF. CDR3 in DNA: TGCAGCGTTGAAGACGGCTACACCTTC. The genes are TRBV29-1 and TRBJ1-2; no clear D gene. CDR1 is SQVTM, CDR2 ANQGSEA, per germline. Trimming took 0 bases from V and 8 from J, leaving 1 base between them. CDR3 length: 9 residues.

There are a few counts of this clonotype. The chain joins TRBV12-3 or TRBV12-4 to TRBJ2-2; D might be TRBD1 (6 bases). The CDR3 loop spans 14 amino acids. Deletions cut 6 bases from V and 1 base from J, with 9 bases between. Written as DNA, the CDR3 is TGTGCCAGCAGCCGGGGACAGAACACCGGGGAGCTGTTTTTT. It translates to CASSRGQNTGELFF.

The V call is TRBV20-1, the J call TRBJ2-7; D unresolved. V was trimmed by 3 bases and J by 4 bases, leaving 10 bases between them. Germline V gene data show CDR1 as DFQATT and CDR2 as SNEGSKA (reference sequence). The CDR3 runs to 12 residues. CDR3 loop: CSASQARYEQYF. The CDR3 nucleotides are TGCAGTGCTAGTCAGGCTAGGTACGAGCAGTACTTC.